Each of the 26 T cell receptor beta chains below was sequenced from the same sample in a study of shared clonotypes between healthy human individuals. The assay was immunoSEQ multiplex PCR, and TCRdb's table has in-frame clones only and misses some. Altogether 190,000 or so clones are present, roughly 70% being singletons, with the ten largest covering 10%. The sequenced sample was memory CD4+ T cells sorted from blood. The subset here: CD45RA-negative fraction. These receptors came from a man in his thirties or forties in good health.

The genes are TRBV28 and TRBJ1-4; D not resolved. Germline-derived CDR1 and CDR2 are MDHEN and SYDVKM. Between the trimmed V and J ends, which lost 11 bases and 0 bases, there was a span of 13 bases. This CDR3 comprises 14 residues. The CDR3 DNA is TGTGCCTACGGCCCCAGCTCAACTAATGAAAAACTGTTTTTT. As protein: CAYGPSSTNEKLFF.

This CDR3 is CASSERVQGYTF. The CDR3 DNA is TGCGCCAGCAGTGAGAGAGTGCAGGGCTACACCTTC. The V call is TRBV10-2, the J call TRBJ1-2, with D unresolved. Per the germline V gene, CDR1 is WSHSY and CDR2 is SAAADI. This CDR3 is 12 amino acids long. Trimming removed 2 bases from V and 8 bases from J, with 9 bases in between.

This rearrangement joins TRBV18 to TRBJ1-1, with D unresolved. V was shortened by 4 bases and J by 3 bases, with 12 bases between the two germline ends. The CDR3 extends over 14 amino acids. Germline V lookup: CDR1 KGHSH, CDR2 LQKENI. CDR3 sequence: CASSQGPRDTEAFF. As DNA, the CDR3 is TGTGCCAGCTCACAAGGGCCCCGGGACACTGAAGCTTTCTTT.

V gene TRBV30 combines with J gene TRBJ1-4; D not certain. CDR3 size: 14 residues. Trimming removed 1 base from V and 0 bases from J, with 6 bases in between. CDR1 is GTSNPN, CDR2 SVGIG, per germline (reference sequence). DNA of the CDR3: TGTGCCTGGAGTGGCAGTTCAACTAATGAAAAACTGTTTTTT. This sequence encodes CAWSGSSTNEKLFF.

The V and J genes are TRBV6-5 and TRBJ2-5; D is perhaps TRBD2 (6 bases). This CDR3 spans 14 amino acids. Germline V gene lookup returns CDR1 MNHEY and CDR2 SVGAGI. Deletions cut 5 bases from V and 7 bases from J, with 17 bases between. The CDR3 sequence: CASSPAGVEGTQYF. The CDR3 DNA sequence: TGTGCCAGCAGTCCAGCCGGCGTGGAGGGGACCCAGTACTTC.

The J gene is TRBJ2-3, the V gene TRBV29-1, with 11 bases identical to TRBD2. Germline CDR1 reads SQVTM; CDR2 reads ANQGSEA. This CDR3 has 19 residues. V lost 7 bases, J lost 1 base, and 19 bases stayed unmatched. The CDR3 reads CSAIGFQLAGGGGTDTQYF. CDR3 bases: TGCAGCGCAATAGGGTTCCAGCTAGCGGGAGGCGGGGGCACAGATACGCAGTATTTT.

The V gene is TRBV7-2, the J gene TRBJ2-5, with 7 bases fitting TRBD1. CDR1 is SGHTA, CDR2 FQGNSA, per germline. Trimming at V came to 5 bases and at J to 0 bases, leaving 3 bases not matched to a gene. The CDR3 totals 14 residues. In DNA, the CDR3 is TGTGCCAGCAGCGTACAGGGGTACCAAGAGACCCAGTACTTC. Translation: CASSVQGYQETQYF.

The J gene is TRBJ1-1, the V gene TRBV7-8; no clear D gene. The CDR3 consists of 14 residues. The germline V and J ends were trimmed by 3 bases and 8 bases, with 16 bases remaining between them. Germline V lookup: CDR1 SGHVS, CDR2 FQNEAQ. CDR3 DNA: TGTGCCAGCAGCTTTGACACAATGGCGGAGGAAGCTTTCTTT. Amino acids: CASSFDTMAEEAFF.

The CDR3 DNA follows: TGTGCCAGCAGCCAAGATACCCGCTGGCAGGATAGCAATCAGCCCCAGCATTTT. It is translated as CASSQDTRWQDSNQPQHF. This chain uses TRBV4-2 with TRBJ1-5; no firm D call. Germline V lookup: CDR1 LGHNA, CDR2 YNFKEQ. The CDR3 has 18 residues. The V end lost 0 bases, the J end lost 0 bases, and 15 bases lay between the germline ends.

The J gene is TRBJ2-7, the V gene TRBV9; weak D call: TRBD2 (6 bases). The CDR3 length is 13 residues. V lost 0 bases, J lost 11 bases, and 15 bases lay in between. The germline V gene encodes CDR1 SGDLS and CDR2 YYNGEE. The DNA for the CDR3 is TGTGCCAGCAGCGTAGATCCACGGGGGACTGAGTACTTC. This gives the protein CASSVDPRGTEYF.

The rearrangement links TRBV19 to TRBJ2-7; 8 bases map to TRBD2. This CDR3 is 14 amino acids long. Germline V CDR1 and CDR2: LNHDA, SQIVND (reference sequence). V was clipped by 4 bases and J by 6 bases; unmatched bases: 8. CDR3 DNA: TGTGCCAGTAGTAAAATAGCGGGGCTGGGCGAGCAGTACTTC. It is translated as CASSKIAGLGEQYF.

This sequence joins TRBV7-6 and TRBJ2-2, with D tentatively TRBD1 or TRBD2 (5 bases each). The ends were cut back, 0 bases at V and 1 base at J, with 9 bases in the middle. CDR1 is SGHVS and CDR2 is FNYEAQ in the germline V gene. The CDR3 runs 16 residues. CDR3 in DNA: TGTGCCAGCAGCTTAGCGCCGGGACGGAACACCGGGGAGCTGTTTTTT. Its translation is CASSLAPGRNTGELFF.

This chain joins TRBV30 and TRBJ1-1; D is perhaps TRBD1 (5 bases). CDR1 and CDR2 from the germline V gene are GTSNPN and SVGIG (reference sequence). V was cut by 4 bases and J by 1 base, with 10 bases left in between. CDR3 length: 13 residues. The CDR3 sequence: CAWNRQKNTEAFF. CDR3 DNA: TGTGCCTGGAATAGACAGAAGAACACTGAAGCTTTCTTT.

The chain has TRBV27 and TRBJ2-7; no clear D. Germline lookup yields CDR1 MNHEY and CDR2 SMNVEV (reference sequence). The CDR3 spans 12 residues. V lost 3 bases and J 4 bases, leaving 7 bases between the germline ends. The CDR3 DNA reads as TGTGCCAGCAGTTTGGTGCTTTACGAGCAGTACTTC. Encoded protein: CASSLVLYEQYF.

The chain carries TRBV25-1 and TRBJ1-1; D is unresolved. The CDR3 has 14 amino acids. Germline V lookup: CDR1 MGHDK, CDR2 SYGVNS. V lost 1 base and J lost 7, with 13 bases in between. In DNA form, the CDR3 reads TGTGCCAGCAGTGAATTAACAGTGGAGGATGAAGCTTTCTTT. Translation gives CASSELTVEDEAFF.

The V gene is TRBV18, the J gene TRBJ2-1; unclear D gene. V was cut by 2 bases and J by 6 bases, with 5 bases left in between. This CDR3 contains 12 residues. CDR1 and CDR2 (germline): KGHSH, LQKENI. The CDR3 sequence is CASSPSVNEQFF. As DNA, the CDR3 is TGTGCCAGCTCACCATCGGTCAATGAGCAGTTCTTC.

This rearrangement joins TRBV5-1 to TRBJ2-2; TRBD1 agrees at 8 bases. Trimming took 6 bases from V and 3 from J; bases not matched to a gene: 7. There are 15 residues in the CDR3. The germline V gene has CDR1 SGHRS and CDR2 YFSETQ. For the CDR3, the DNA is TGCGCCAGCAACATAATGACAGGGGACACCGGGGAGCTGTTTTTT. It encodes CASNIMTGDTGELFF.

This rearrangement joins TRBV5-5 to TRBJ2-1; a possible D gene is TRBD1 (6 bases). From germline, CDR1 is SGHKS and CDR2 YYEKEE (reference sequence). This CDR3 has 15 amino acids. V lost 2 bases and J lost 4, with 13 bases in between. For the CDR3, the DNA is TGTGCCAGCAGCTTAATGGACAGTTCATACAATGAGCAGTTCTTC. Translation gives CASSLMDSSYNEQFF.

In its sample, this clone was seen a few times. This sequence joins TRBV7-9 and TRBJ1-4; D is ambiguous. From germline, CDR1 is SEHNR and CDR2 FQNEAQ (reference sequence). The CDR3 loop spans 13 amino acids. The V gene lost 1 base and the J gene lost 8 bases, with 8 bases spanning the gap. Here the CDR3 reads CASSLGAGEKLFF. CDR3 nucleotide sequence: TGTGCCAGCAGCTTAGGGGCGGGGGAAAAACTGTTTTTT.

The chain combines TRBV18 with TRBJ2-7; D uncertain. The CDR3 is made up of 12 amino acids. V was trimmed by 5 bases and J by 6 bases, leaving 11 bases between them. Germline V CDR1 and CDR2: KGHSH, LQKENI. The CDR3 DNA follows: TGTGCCAGCTCAAACATACCCTCCGAGCAGTACTTC. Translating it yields CASSNIPSEQYF.

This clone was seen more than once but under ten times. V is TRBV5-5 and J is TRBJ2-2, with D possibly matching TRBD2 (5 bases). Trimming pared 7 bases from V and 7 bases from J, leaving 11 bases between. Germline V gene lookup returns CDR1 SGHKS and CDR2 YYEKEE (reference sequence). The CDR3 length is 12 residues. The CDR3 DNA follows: TGTGCCAGCGCCGTTAGCGTCGGGGAGCTGTTTTTT. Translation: CASAVSVGELFF.

Here the CDR3 reads CASSVGVTLSIIYF. CDR3 DNA: TGTGCCAGCAGCGTAGGAGTGACACTATCAATCATATATTTT. V usage is TRBV9 and J usage is TRBJ1-3; D is unclear. Trimming pared 0 bases from V and 12 bases from J, leaving 16 bases between. The CDR3 totals 14 residues. Germline CDR1 is SGDLS and CDR2 is YYNGEE.

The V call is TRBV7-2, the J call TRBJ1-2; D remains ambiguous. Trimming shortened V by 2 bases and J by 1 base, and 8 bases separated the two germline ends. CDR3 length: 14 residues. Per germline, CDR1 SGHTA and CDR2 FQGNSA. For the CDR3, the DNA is TGTGCCAGCAGCTTACGGGCGGGTAACTATGGCTACACCTTC. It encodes CASSLRAGNYGYTF.

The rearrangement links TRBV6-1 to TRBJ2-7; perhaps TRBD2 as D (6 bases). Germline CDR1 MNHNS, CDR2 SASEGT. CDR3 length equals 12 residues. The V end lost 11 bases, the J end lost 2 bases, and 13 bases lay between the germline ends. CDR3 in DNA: TGTGCCGTCCGGGACTTGGCCTACGAGCAGTACTTC. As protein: CAVRDLAYEQYF.

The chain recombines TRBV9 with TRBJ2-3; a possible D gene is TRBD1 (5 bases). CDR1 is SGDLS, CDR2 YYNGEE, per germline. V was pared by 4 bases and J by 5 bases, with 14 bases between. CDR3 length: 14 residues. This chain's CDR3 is CASSRSGAKDTQYF. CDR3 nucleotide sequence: TGTGCCAGCAGCCGGAGTGGGGCGAAAGATACGCAGTATTTT.

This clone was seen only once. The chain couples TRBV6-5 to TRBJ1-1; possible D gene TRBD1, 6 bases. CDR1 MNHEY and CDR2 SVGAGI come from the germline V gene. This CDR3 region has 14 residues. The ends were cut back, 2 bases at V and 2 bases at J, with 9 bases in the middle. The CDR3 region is CASSYGQRNTEAFF. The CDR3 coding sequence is TGTGCCAGCAGTTACGGACAGAGAAACACTGAAGCTTTCTTT.